This passage covers 15 T cell receptor beta chains from one sample sequenced in a study of blood T cell repertoires in COVID-19. Only in-frame clones appear in the TCRdb table, and some are missing; sequencing was by immunoSEQ multiplex PCR. The sample shows about 97,000 clones, approximately 91% of them seen only once. What was sequenced was peripheral blood. The receptors were gathered from a man aged 18 to 30 with acute or convalescent COVID-19.

The chain has TRBV12-3 or TRBV12-4 and TRBJ1-1, with TRBD1 matching 9 bases. This CDR3 is 13 amino acids long. V shed 6 bases and J 6 bases; nucleotides not matched to a gene: 5. CDR3 protein: CASRLDRGAEAFF. The CDR3 nucleotides are TGTGCCAGCAGACTAGACAGGGGGGCTGAAGCTTTCTTT.

This clone has just one count. The chain combines TRBV5-5 with TRBJ1-1, with 8 bases aligning to TRBD1. Germline CDR1 is SGHKS and CDR2 is YYEKEE (reference sequence). The CDR3 is 12 amino acids. The V and J ends lost 0 bases and 9 bases, in that order; junction bases with no gene match: 1. The CDR3 coding sequence is TGTGCCAGCAGCTTGGGGACAGGGAAAGCTTTCTTT. This translates into CASSLGTGKAFF.

The chain is built from TRBV3-1 (or the pseudogene TRBV3-2) and TRBJ1-2; a possible D gene is TRBD1 (6 bases). The germline V and J ends were trimmed by 9 bases and 5 bases, with 13 bases remaining between them. Germline CDR1 is LGHDT and CDR2 is YNNKEL (reference sequence). The CDR3 has 12 residues. The CDR3 sequence: CARKPTGYGYTF. CDR3 bases: TGTGCCAGGAAACCTACAGGGTATGGCTACACCTTC.

The V and J genes are TRBV5-4 and TRBJ1-2; TRBD1 aligns across 7 bases. The CDR3 runs to 14 residues. Germline V lookup: CDR1 SGHNT, CDR2 YYREEE (reference sequence). After removal of 2 bases from V and 1 base from J, the junction contained 2 bases not matched to a gene. CDR3 sequence (DNA): TGTGCCAGCAGCTTTGGACAGGATAACTATGGCTACACCTTC. This sequence encodes CASSFGQDNYGYTF.

In regard to this clone: The same CDR3 also results from other DNA sequences found in this sample. The V gene is TRBV27, the J gene TRBJ1-6; D is possibly TRBD1 (6 bases). The CDR3 consists of 15 residues. The germline gives CDR1 MNHEY, CDR2 SMNVEV (reference sequence). Trimming cost V 2 bases and J 3 bases, with 8 bases left between them. This CDR3 reads CASSLAGVYNSPLHF. The CDR3 region has the DNA TGTGCCAGCAGTTTAGCAGGGGTCTATAATTCACCCCTCCACTTT.

The chain links TRBV24-1 to TRBJ1-2, with a tentative D call TRBD1 (6 bases). CDR3 length: 16 residues. V lost 9 bases to trimming and J lost 0 bases, with 19 bases between them. The germline V gene has CDR1 KGHDR and CDR2 SFDVKD. CDR3 sequence: CATQETGQRANYGYTF. The CDR3 DNA reads TGTGCCACCCAGGAAACAGGACAGCGAGCTAACTATGGCTACACCTTC.

This chain uses TRBV10-1 with TRBJ2-7; 8 bases agree with TRBD1. Unmatched junction bases numbered 7, after V lost 10 bases and J lost 2 bases. The CDR3 has 13 residues. Germline CDR1 and CDR2: WNHNN and SYGVQD (reference sequence). CDR3 sequence: CATRGQGPYEQYF. CDR3 bases: TGCGCCACCAGAGGACAGGGTCCCTACGAGCAGTACTTC.

This clone was seen a handful of times. Other DNA sequences within the sample encode an identical CDR3. The chain is built from TRBV9 and TRBJ1-1; TRBD1 agrees at 10 bases. The CDR3 is 13 amino acids. The germline gives CDR1 SGDLS, CDR2 YYNGEE. V gave up 3 bases and J gave up 4 bases; unmatched junction bases: 0. CDR3 in DNA: TGTGCCAGCAGCGGGACAGGGGGCACTGAAGCTTTCTTT. Protein: CASSGTGGTEAFF.

The genes are TRBV14 and TRBJ2-7; TRBD1 matches at 11 bases. The CDR3 loop spans 20 amino acids. In germline, CDR1 is SGHDN, CDR2 FVKESK. The trim removed 0 bases at V and 1 base at J, leaving 14 bases unmatched. The CDR3 bases are TGTGCCAGCAGCCAAGAAGGACAGGGGGCTGGTCGTTGGTTTTCCTACGAGCAGTACTTC. It yields the protein CASSQEGQGAGRWFSYEQYF.

This clone was observed a single time. This sequence joins TRBV14 and TRBJ2-1; D might be TRBD2 (5 bases). Between the trimmed V and J ends, which lost 4 bases and 9 bases, there was a span of 10 bases. Germline V gene sequence: CDR1 SGHDN, CDR2 FVKESK. This CDR3 is 12 amino acids long. The CDR3 protein is CASSRRTVEQFF. The CDR3 nucleotides are TGTGCCAGCAGCCGCCGGACTGTTGAGCAGTTCTTC.

The V call is TRBV5-4, the J call TRBJ2-7; 7 bases are a match to TRBD1. The germline gives CDR1 SGHNT, CDR2 YYREEE (reference sequence). Trimming cost V 2 bases and J 0 bases; bases outside gene matches: 2. CDR3 length: 14 amino acids. The CDR3 is CASSLGQDSYEQYF. Written as DNA, the CDR3 is TGTGCCAGCAGCTTAGGACAGGACTCCTACGAGCAGTACTTC.

For this clone: In the same sample, other DNA sequences code for this CDR3. The chain couples TRBV3-1 (or the pseudogene TRBV3-2) to TRBJ2-2, with 10 nucleotides matching TRBD2. The length of the CDR3 is 16 residues. Germline CDR1 LGHDT, CDR2 YNNKEL (reference sequence). The V and J ends lost 2 bases and 0 bases, in that order; junction bases with no gene match: 0. CDR3 region: CASSQTSGANTGELFF. The CDR3 nucleotides read TGTGCCAGCAGCCAAACTAGCGGGGCGAACACCGGGGAGCTGTTTTTT.

This clone appeared a single time. V usage is TRBV24-1 and J usage is TRBJ2-3; D gene unclear. Trimming pared 3 bases from V and 0 bases from J, leaving 9 bases between. Per the germline V gene, CDR1 is KGHDR and CDR2 is SFDVKD. The CDR3 extends over 15 amino acids. The CDR3 DNA reads as TGTGCCACCAGTGATATAGCAACTAGCACAGATACGCAGTATTTT. Its translation is CATSDIATSTDTQYF.

The DNA of the CDR3 is TGTGCCAGCAGCGTAGACAGAGAGGGCTATGGCTACACCTTC. This encodes CASSVDREGYGYTF. The genes are TRBV9 and TRBJ1-2; unclear D gene. Germline V gene sequence: CDR1 SGDLS, CDR2 YYNGEE. The CDR3 contains 14 residues. The ends were cut back, 0 bases at V and 4 bases at J, with 10 bases in the middle.

This clone was detected a few times. CDR3 in amino acids: CASSPYGQLLSGNTIYF. Here the CDR3 DNA reads TGTGCCAGCTCACCTTATGGACAGCTCCTCTCTGGAAACACCATATATTTT. The J gene is TRBJ1-3, the V gene TRBV18; D might be TRBD1 (6 bases). Germline CDR1 and CDR2: KGHSH and LQKENI. The V gene lost 3 bases and the J gene lost 0 bases, with 15 bases spanning the gap. The CDR3 has 17 residues.